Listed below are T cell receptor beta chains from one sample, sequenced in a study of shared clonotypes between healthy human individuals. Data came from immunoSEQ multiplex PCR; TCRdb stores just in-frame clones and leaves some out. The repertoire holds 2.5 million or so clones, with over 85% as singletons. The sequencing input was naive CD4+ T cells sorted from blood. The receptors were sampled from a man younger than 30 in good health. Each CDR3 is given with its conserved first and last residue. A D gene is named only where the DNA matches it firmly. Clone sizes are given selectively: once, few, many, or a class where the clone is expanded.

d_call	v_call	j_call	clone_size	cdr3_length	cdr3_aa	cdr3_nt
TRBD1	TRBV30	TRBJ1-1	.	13	CAWSRDRGAEAFF	TGTGCCTGGAGTAGGGACAGGGGGGCTGAAGCTTTCTTT
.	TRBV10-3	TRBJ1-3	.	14	CAIYTGLSGNTIYF	TGTGCCATTTATACGGGTCTCTCTGGAAACACCATATATTTT
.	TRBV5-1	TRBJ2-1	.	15	CASSLFDRGRNEQFF	TGCGCCAGCAGCTTGTTTGATCGAGGGAGAAATGAGCAGTTCTTC
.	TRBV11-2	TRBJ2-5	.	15	CASSFGVSKPETQYF	TGTGCCAGCAGCTTTGGTGTTTCAAAGCCAGAGACCCAGTACTTC
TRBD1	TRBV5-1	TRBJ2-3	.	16	CASSSGQGVATDTQYF	TGCGCCAGCAGCTCGGGACAGGGGGTGGCCACAGATACGCAGTATTTT
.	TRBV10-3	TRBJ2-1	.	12	CAISPSGYEQFF	TGTGCCATCAGTCCGAGTGGCTATGAGCAGTTCTTC
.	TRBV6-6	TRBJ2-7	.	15	CASSQGAGLAYEQYF	TGTGCCAGCTCTCAGGGGGCAGGACTAGCCTACGAGCAGTACTTC
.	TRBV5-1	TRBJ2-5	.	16	CASSLRLSGSAETQYF	TGCGCCAGCAGCTTGCGACTTTCAGGGAGCGCAGAGACCCAGTACTTC
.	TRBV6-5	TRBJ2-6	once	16	CASSYSSGVGANVLTF	TGTGCCAGCAGTTACTCATCGGGGGTCGGGGCCAACGTCCTGACTTTC
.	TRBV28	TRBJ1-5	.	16	CASSFGPRVGYQPQHF	TGTGCCAGCAGCTTCGGGCCCAGGGTAGGTTATCAGCCCCAGCATTTT
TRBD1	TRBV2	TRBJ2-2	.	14	CASSEEGATGELFF	TGTGCCAGCAGTGAAGAGGGGGCCACCGGGGAGCTGTTTTTT
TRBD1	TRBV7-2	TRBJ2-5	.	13	CASSPDRDQTQYF	TGTGCCAGCAGCCCGGACAGGGATCAGACCCAGTACTTC
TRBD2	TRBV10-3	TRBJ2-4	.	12	CAIGGGENIQYF	TGTGCCATCGGTGGGGGGGAAAACATTCAGTACTTC
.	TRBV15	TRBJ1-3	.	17	CATSRDLPASSGNTIYF	TGTGCCACCAGCAGAGATCTTCCAGCCTCCTCTGGAAACACCATATATTTT
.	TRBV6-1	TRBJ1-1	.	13	CASIRQTNTEAFF	TGTGCCAGCATAAGACAGACGAACACTGAAGCTTTCTTT
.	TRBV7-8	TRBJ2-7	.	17	CASSVRGEAAESYEQYF	TGTGCCAGCAGCGTTAGGGGGGAGGCCGCTGAAAGTTACGAGCAGTACTTC
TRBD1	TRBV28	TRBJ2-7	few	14	CASRRGTGAYEQYF	TGTGCCAGCAGGAGGGGGACAGGGGCCTACGAGCAGTACTTC
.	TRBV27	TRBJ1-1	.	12	CASMIGGNQAFF	TGTGCCAGCATGATCGGAGGTAATCAAGCTTTCTTT
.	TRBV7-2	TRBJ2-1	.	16	CASSLAHGPSYNEQFF	TGTGCCAGCAGCTTAGCGCACGGGCCCTCCTACAATGAGCAGTTCTTC
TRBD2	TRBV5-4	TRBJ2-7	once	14	CASSSGTRDKEQYF	TGTGCCAGCAGCTCGGGGACTAGAGATAAGGAGCAGTACTTC
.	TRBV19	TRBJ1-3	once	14	CASIPGGPRNTIYF	TGTGCCAGTATCCCGGGGGGGCCAAGAAACACCATATATTTT
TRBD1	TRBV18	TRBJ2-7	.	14	CASSNGQGVYEQYF	TGTGCCAGCTCCAACGGACAGGGTGTCTACGAGCAGTACTTC
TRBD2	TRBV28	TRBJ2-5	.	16	CASSPRLAGVKETQYF	TGTGCCAGCAGTCCAAGACTAGCGGGAGTGAAGGAGACCCAGTACTTC